This TCR beta chain was profiled in a study of cytomegalovirus exposure and HLA in healthy donors. Turning to the study itself: Within the Caucasian-associated ancestry cluster were around 80% of the roughly 380 genotyped donors.

PCR used 60 Vbeta primers and 13 Jbeta primers. TCRdb's table, derived via immunoSEQ multiplex PCR, lists solely in-frame clones and lacks some. The sample shows under 200,000 clones, roughly 85% of them seen only once. J gave up 4 bases and V 2 bases, and 3 bases lay outside the gene matches. The CDR3 spans 14 residues. Germline CDR1 is MNHEY and CDR2 is SMNVEV (reference sequence). This clone turned up a few times. The antigen remains unidentified. Study conclusions and caveats: The likely origin of a cluster of highly shared sequence variants was a sequencing artifact. Researchers reportedly found TCR beta sequences accurately predicted most subjects' HLA-A and HLA-B alleles. A list of 164 TCR beta chains associated with cytomegalovirus was given.

V gene TRBV27 combines with J gene TRBJ2-7; 9 positions agree with TRBD2. This receptor was obtained from a man under 40 in good health and CMV-seronegative. Sequenced input: PBMCs. This chain's CDR3 is CASSLGTSLYEQYF. CDR3 sequence (DNA): TGTGCCAGCAGTTTAGGGACTAGCTTATACGAGCAGTACTTC.